Listed here is a single TCR beta chain. The junction had 11 bases not matched to a gene; V was cut back by 5 bases and J by 6 bases. The CDR3 is 16 amino acids. Germline-derived CDR1 and CDR2 are SEHNR and FQNEAQ (reference sequence). This entry comes from a study of technical replicates of blood from a few donors. The data were produced by immunoSEQ multiplex PCR, yet TCRdb's version contains in-frame clones alone and is incomplete. The table shows about 93,000 clones, with about 95% occurring only once. The chain combines TRBV7-9 with TRBJ1-4, with 8 bases identical to TRBD1. The material sequenced was T cells isolated from PBMCs. The TCR originated in a human donor in good health. CDR3 sequence reads: CASSLQGAGRDEKLFF. The CDR3 DNA sequence: TGTGCCAGCAGCCTTCAGGGGGCAGGGAGAGATGAAAAACTGTTTTTT.